The sequence of this T cell receptor (beta chain) was determined in a study of neurological immune-mediated disorders. This clonotype was counted at least ten times. Via MiXCR, TCRdb re-called the 5' RACE reads, giving one row per CDR3 protein. Among 32,000 or so distinct CDR3 sequences listed, about 12% were seen once. This CDR3 region has 15 residues. In germline, CDR1 is SEHNR, CDR2 FQNEAQ (reference sequence). V gave up 7 bases and J gave up 1 base, with 15 bases separating them. The clonotype was recovered from a woman in her sixties or seventies in good health. Sequencing was done on a sample of PBMCs. The rearrangement links TRBV7-9 to TRBJ2-3, with a weak D call TRBD2 (6 bases). The chain's CDR3 is CASTNAGFGTDTQYF. The CDR3 DNA follows: TGTGCCAGCACGAACGCGGGGTTTGGCACAGATACGCAGTATTTT.